In its sample, the clone carrying this TCR beta chain was seen many times. These data are taken from a study of human T cells and chemical hapten exposure. Turning to the study itself: The scalp of each patient received a weekly diphenylcyclopropenone dose for the full roughly 24-week study.

Noted time point: patch test 2, 6 weeks after DPC sensitization. The treatment here: therapeutic diphenylcyclopropenone sensitization with weekly scalp DPC. Blood draws preceded each patch test application. Participating donors were patients with alopecia, aged 18 to 70 years, considered appropriate candidates for DPC. The V segment lost 6 bases and the J segment 10 bases; nucleotides outside the gene matches: 7. Germline loops: CDR1 MDHEN, CDR2 SYDVKM. The CDR3 extends over 13 amino acids. Separate cDNA molecules received unique molecular identifiers, which the library attached to them. One entry per CDR3 protein, called by TCRdb with MiXCR from the RACE reads. This table has 95,000 or so distinct CDR3 sequences, roughly an eighth appearing once.

The TCR was taken from a woman in her 40s with alopecia areata. Some clones in this sample may be carry-over from other donors' samples. The chain employs TRBV28 and TRBJ1-1, with 11 nucleotides matching TRBD1. The source was whole blood, collected in connection with sensitization to the hapten diphenylcyclopropenone (DPC). The CDR3 loop is CASRRTGGNGAFF. CDR3 nucleotide sequence: TGTGCCAGCAGACGGACAGGGGGCAACGGAGCTTTCTTT.